This T cell receptor beta chain was captured in a study of blood T cell repertoires in COVID-19. The age range of participants was about 18 to 90 years, with residence in around 22 US areas. Cohort placement rested on clinical history that participants reported themselves. TCRdb's copy holds only in-frame clones and misses some; the assay was immunoSEQ multiplex PCR. The repertoire has about 480,000 clones, about 85% of them found once; the top ten carry over 1.5%. The source of this sequence is a young woman with acute COVID-19. Specimen: PBMCs or T cells enriched from blood (not recorded which).

CDR3 loop: CASSSYLRTDTQYF. The CDR3 region has the DNA TGTGCCAGCAGCTCCTACCTCCGCACAGATACGCAGTATTTT. The genes are TRBV7-2 and TRBJ2-3; D gene uncertain. Germline V lookup: CDR1 SGHTA, CDR2 FQGNSA. This CDR3 comprises 14 residues. V shed 4 bases and J shed 1 base, with 9 bases lying between them.